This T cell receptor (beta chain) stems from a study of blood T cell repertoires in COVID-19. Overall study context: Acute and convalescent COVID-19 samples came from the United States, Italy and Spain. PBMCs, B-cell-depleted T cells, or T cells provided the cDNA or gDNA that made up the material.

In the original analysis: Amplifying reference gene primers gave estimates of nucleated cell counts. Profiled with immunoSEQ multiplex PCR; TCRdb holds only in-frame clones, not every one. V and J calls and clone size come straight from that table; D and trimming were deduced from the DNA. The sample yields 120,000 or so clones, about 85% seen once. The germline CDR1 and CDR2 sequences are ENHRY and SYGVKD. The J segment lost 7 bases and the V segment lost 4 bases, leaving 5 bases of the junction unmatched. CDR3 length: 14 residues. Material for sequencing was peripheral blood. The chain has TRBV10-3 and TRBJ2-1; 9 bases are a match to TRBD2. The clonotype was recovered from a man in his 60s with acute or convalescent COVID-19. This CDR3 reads CAISAWREGNEQFF. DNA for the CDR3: TGTGCCATCAGTGCCTGGCGGGAGGGTAATGAGCAGTTCTTC.